One sample yielded the 22 T cell receptor beta chains listed below, sequenced in a study of blood T cell repertoires in COVID-19. Measured with immunoSEQ multiplex PCR; TCRdb has only the in-frame clones, and not every one. The table records 65,000 to 90,000 clones, 79% of them present only once. Sequenced input: peripheral blood. These receptors all stem from a man between 60 and 75 years old with active or convalescent COVID-19.

This clone was seen a few times. This sequence joins TRBV28 and TRBJ1-2; 11 nucleotides agree with TRBD1. The CDR3 length is 15 residues. V trimming: 6 bases; J trimming: 9 bases; junction bases outside the gene matches: 12. CDR1 and CDR2 (germline): MDHEN, SYDVKM. CDR3 in amino acids: CASRSPGQGDLSYTF. For the CDR3, the DNA is TGTGCCAGCAGGTCACCGGGACAGGGGGACCTAAGCTACACCTTC.

In the case of this clone: The sample contains more than one DNA sequence encoding this CDR3. V gene TRBV19 combines with J gene TRBJ2-2; 7 bases line up with TRBD1. Losses at the gene ends were 2 bases for V and 0 bases for J; bases not matched to a gene: 3. The CDR3 runs to 16 residues. CDR1 LNHDA and CDR2 SQIVND come from the germline V gene (reference sequence). CDR3 nucleotide sequence: TGTGCCAGTAGTATACTGGGGACAGCGAACACCGGGGAGCTGTTTTTT. Translated: CASSILGTANTGELFF.

CDR3 region: CASSLSGGTYNEQFF. Here the CDR3 DNA reads TGTGCCAGCAGTCTAAGCGGGGGCACTTACAATGAGCAGTTCTTC. The chain has TRBV7-3 and TRBJ2-1, with 8 bases identical to TRBD2. The length of the CDR3 is 15 residues. The ends lost 6 bases at V and 4 bases at J; junction bases unmatched: 8. Germline V lookup: CDR1 SGHTA, CDR2 FQGTGA.

This clone has only one observation. J is TRBJ2-3 and V is TRBV24-1, with 10 nucleotides matching TRBD2. The CDR3 is 13 residues long. V shed 10 bases and J 1 base; nucleotides not matched to a gene: 1. Per the germline V gene, CDR1 is KGHDR and CDR2 is SFDVKD. The CDR3 nucleotides read TGTGCCACGCTAGCGGGGGGCACAGATACGCAGTATTTT. Its protein is CATLAGGTDTQYF.

The chain joins TRBV19 to TRBJ1-2, with 7 bases fitting TRBD1. This CDR3 has 17 amino acids. V dropped 5 bases and J dropped 5; count of bases not matched to a gene: 17. Germline V lookup: CDR1 LNHDA, CDR2 SQIVND (reference sequence). The DNA for the CDR3 is TGTGCCAGTAGTGTCCATGAGGGGCGACAGGGATGGTATGGCTACACCTTC. Translating gives CASSVHEGRQGWYGYTF. The variable domain in full, completed from reference TRBV19 and TRBJ1-2, reads DGGITQSPKYLFRKEGQNVTLSCEQNLNHDAMYWYRQDPGQGLRLIYYSQIVNDFQKGDIAEGYSVSREKKESFPLTVTSAQKNPTAFYLCASSVHEGRQGWYGYTFGSGTRLTVV.

V gene TRBV2 combines with J gene TRBJ2-5; D is unclear. The CDR3 spans 13 residues. Germline loops: CDR1 SNHLY, CDR2 FYNNEI. Trimming took off 4 bases at V and 5 bases at J, with 11 bases between the two ends. DNA for the CDR3: TGTGCCAGCAGTGTCAATAACTGGGAGACCCAGTACTTC. Its translation is CASSVNNWETQYF.

The chain joins TRBV11-2 to TRBJ1-6, with D perhaps TRBD1 (5 bases). The germline CDR1 and CDR2 sequences are SGHAT and FQNNGV. The CDR3 runs to 16 residues. V was clipped by 5 bases and J by 0 bases, with 11 bases between them. The CDR3 nucleotides read TGTGCCAGCAGCCGGGACTCAAGCTCCTATAATTCACCCCTCCACTTT. This codes for CASSRDSSSYNSPLHF.

The V call is TRBV4-1, the J call TRBJ1-3; 11 nucleotides match TRBD1. The CDR3 contains 20 residues. Trimming took 2 bases from V and 3 from J; bases not matched to a gene: 15. Germline CDR1 is MGHRA and CDR2 is YSYEKL. CDR3 DNA: TGCGCCAGCAGCCAAAGGGACAGGGGGTTTTCTAATTCGGGTGGAAACACCATATATTTT. Its translation is CASSQRDRGFSNSGGNTIYF.

V gene TRBV6-4 combines with J gene TRBJ2-2; a possible D gene is TRBD2 (5 bases). Germline lookup yields CDR1 MRHNA and CDR2 SNTAGT. This CDR3 contains 15 residues. The ends were cut back, 2 bases at V and 5 bases at J, with 12 bases in the middle. The CDR3 region is CASSDRPGNTGELFF. The CDR3 DNA is TGTGCCAGCAGTGACCGGCCGGGGAATACCGGGGAGCTGTTTTTT.

The chain combines TRBV19 with TRBJ1-5, with D unresolved. The V gene lost 5 bases and the J gene lost 4 bases, with 15 bases spanning the gap. CDR3 length: 15 residues. Looked up from germline, CDR1 is LNHDA and CDR2 is SQIVND (reference sequence). As DNA, the CDR3 is TGTGCCAGTAGTTATAAGGATGCGGGAAATCAGCCCCAGCATTTT. This encodes CASSYKDAGNQPQHF.

This clone was detected only once. This chain uses TRBV9 with TRBJ1-1; D call uncertain. Germline loops: CDR1 SGDLS, CDR2 YYNGEE. The V and J ends lost 0 bases and 3 bases respectively, with 15 bases between them. The CDR3 loop spans 16 amino acids. The CDR3 spells CASSVGGTRGDTEAFF. DNA of the CDR3: TGTGCCAGCAGCGTAGGAGGAACTCGGGGTGACACTGAAGCTTTCTTT.

The V gene is TRBV7-8, the J gene TRBJ2-6; the D is unclear. V lost 0 bases and J 0 bases, leaving 6 bases between the germline ends. CDR3 length: 16 amino acids. Germline CDR1 reads SGHVS; CDR2 reads FQNEAQ. The CDR3 DNA sequence: TGTGCCAGCAGCTTAGCCCCTATCTCTGGGGCCAACGTCCTGACTTTC. Translated: CASSLAPISGANVLTF.

The genes are TRBV9 and TRBJ2-1; 7 nucleotides line up with TRBD1. Germline V CDR1 and CDR2: SGDLS, YYNGEE. After removal of 0 bases from V and 5 bases from J, the junction contained 5 bases not matched to a gene. The CDR3 sequence is 15 residues long. CDR3 nucleotide sequence: TGTGCCAGCAGCGTAGTAGGGGGCGCGAACAATGAGCAGTTCTTC. The encoded protein is CASSVVGGANNEQFF.

V and J are TRBV24-1 and TRBJ1-2; 8 nucleotides match TRBD1. The CDR3 totals 14 residues. Losses at the gene ends were 2 bases for V and 4 bases for J; bases not matched to a gene: 2. Germline CDR1 KGHDR, CDR2 SFDVKD. In DNA, the CDR3 is TGTGCCACCAGTGATTATGACAGGGGCTATGGCTACACCTTC. Protein: CATSDYDRGYGYTF.

The V gene is TRBV5-6, the J gene TRBJ1-5; weak D call: TRBD1 (5 bases). V lost 0 bases and J 3 bases, leaving 10 bases between the germline ends. The CDR3 runs to 15 residues. Germline loops: CDR1 SGHDT, CDR2 YYEEEE. Written as DNA, the CDR3 is TGTGCCAGCAGCTTGGAAAGGGGCTTCAATCAGCCCCAGCATTTT. Amino acid sequence: CASSLERGFNQPQHF.

CDR3 coding DNA: TGTGCCAGTAGTTCCCGACTAGCGGGGGCACACACCGGGGAGCTGTTTTTT. This codes for CASSSRLAGAHTGELFF. This chain uses TRBV19 with TRBJ2-2; TRBD2 matches at 12 bases. The CDR3 loop spans 17 amino acids. Germline V CDR1 and CDR2: LNHDA, SQIVND (reference sequence). With 5 bases clipped from V and 3 bases from J, the junction kept 7 bases outside the gene matches.

In nucleotides, the CDR3 is TGCGCCAGCAGCCAAGGTGCGAGACAGGGGAGCTCCTATAATTCACCCCTCCACTTT. Translated, it gives CASSQGARQGSSYNSPLHF. The chain links TRBV4-1 to TRBJ1-6; 8 bases align to TRBD1. This CDR3 spans 19 amino acids. Germline values: CDR1 MGHRA, CDR2 YSYEKL. Losses at the gene ends were 1 base for V and 0 bases for J; bases not matched to a gene: 8.

The rearrangement joins TRBV4-2 to TRBJ2-7, with TRBD2 matching over 9 bases. The CDR3 covers 16 residues. Germline CDR1 and CDR2: LGHNA and YNFKEQ. Trimming took 4 bases from V and 2 from J; bases not matched to a gene: 9. CDR3 in amino acids: CASSLSTGTSTYEQYF. CDR3 in DNA: TGTGCCAGCAGCCTATCTACCGGGACTAGCACCTACGAGCAGTACTTC.

This clone occurred once. The V gene is TRBV2, the J gene TRBJ1-6; 9 bases agree with TRBD1. Germline CDR1 reads SNHLY; CDR2 reads FYNNEI. Trimming at V came to 6 bases and at J to 7 bases, leaving 4 bases not matched to a gene. The CDR3 has 14 residues. CDR3 sequence: CASRAGQGNSPLHF. The CDR3 nucleotides are TGTGCCAGCAGGGCGGGACAGGGAAATTCACCCCTCCACTTT.

The chain recombines TRBV7-3 with TRBJ1-6, with D unresolved. This CDR3 comprises 13 residues. V was cut by 5 bases and J by 6 bases, with 8 bases left in between. Germline V gives CDR1 SGHTA, CDR2 FQGTGA. CDR3 protein: CASSREFNSPLHF. The CDR3, as DNA: TGTGCCAGCAGCCGGGAGTTTAATTCACCCCTCCACTTT.

The CDR3: CASRSPSGDEQFF. CDR3 nucleotide sequence: TGTGCCAGCAGATCACCTAGCGGGGATGAGCAGTTCTTC. The rearrangement links TRBV6-5 to TRBJ2-1; TRBD2 matches at 9 bases. V lost 6 bases, J lost 8 bases, and 5 bases stayed unmatched. Germline-derived CDR1 and CDR2 are MNHEY and SVGAGI. There are 13 residues in the CDR3.

This clone showed up just a few times. This chain uses TRBV2 with TRBJ1-6; TRBD1 aligns across 9 bases. The CDR3 is 15 residues long. Per the germline V gene, CDR1 is SNHLY and CDR2 is FYNNEI. Losses at the gene ends were 7 bases for V and 3 bases for J; bases not matched to a gene: 4. CDR3 sequence: CASTGTGSYNSPLHF. The DNA of the CDR3 is TGTGCCAGCACAGGGACAGGGAGCTATAATTCACCCCTCCACTTT. Using reference TRBV2 and TRBJ1-6 for the parts outside the CDR3, the full variable domain is EPEVTQTPSHQVTQMGQEVILRCVPISNHLYFYWYRQILGQKVEFLVSFYNNEISEKSEIFDDQFSVERPDGSNFTLKIRSTKLEDSAMYFCASTGTGSYNSPLHFGNGTRLTVT.